A selection of T cell receptor beta chains follows, all from one sample in a study of Tregs in tolerant kidney transplant recipients. Repertoires were generated with immunoSEQ multiplex PCR, while TCRdb's copy carries only in-frame clones and drops some. This table has 90,000 to 120,000 clones, almost 90% appearing once. The sample in question was CD4+ T cells from blood, obtained before the transplant. The receptor source for this set is a human donor who received a combined kidney and bone marrow transplant. CDR3s include the opening cysteine and the closing phenylalanine or tryptophan. Each record gives: D gene, CDR3 length, V gene, J gene, clone size, CDR3 protein, CDR3 DNA. The D gene is left open where the match is weak. Clone size appears in some rows only: once, few, many, or a class for an expanded clone.

>.|13|TRBV7-2|TRBJ1-1|.
CASSLQERTEAFF
TGTGCCAGCAGCTTACAGGAACGTACTGAAGCTTTCTTT
>.|13|TRBV18|TRBJ2-2|.
CASSPRRTGELFF
TGTGCCAGCTCACCCCGCCGGACCGGGGAGCTGTTTTTT
>.|13|TRBV6-5|TRBJ2-7|few
CASSYLEGNEQYF
TGTGCCAGCAGTTACCTGGAGGGAAACGAGCAGTACTTC
>.|13|TRBV29-1|TRBJ1-2|.
CSVDRDTNYGYTF
TGCAGCGTTGATCGGGACACCAACTATGGCTACACCTTC
>TRBD1|15|TRBV6-6|TRBJ1-2|.
CASGPPDRGGYGYTF
TGTGCCAGCGGCCCCCCGGACAGGGGGGGCTATGGCTACACCTTC
>.|15|TRBV5-1|TRBJ2-2|.
CASSRRDLGTGELFF
TGCGCCAGCAGCCGCCGGGACTTGGGAACCGGGGAGCTGTTTTTT
>.|13|TRBV2|TRBJ1-2|.
CASILTPTYGYTF
TGTGCCAGCATCCTGACACCAACCTATGGCTACACCTTC
>TRBD2|15|TRBV5-6|TRBJ2-5|.
CASSFLAGGRETQYF
TGTGCCAGCAGCTTTCTAGCGGGGGGCCGGGAGACCCAGTACTTC
>TRBD2|17|TRBV5-6|TRBJ2-7|.
CASSSPFTSGRAYEQYF
TGTGCCAGCAGCTCCCCCTTCACTAGCGGGAGGGCCTACGAGCAGTACTTC
>.|13|TRBV27|TRBJ2-2|.
CASSLGGAGELFF
TGTGCCAGCAGTTTAGGGGGCGCCGGGGAGCTGTTTTTT
>TRBD1|17|TRBV9|TRBJ1-2|.
CASSLGGQGAVSYGYTF
TGTGCCAGCAGCCTGGGGGGACAGGGGGCTGTCAGCTATGGCTACACCTTC
>TRBD1|16|TRBV18|TRBJ1-1|.
CASSLLPQGMNTEAFF
TGTGCCAGCTCACTACTCCCACAGGGGATGAACACTGAAGCTTTCTTT
>TRBD1|17|TRBV5-1|TRBJ2-2|.
CASRISGGQGKAGELFF
TGCGCCAGCAGGATATCAGGGGGACAGGGGAAAGCCGGGGAGCTGTTTTTT
>TRBD2|15|TRBV6-5|TRBJ2-4|.
CASSRGLAEANIQYF
TGTGCCAGCAGTCGCGGACTAGCGGAGGCAAACATTCAGTACTTC
>.|14|TRBV5-1|TRBJ1-2|.
CASSADSPGYGYTF
TGCGCCAGCAGCGCAGACTCACCTGGCTATGGCTACACCTTC
>TRBD1|14|TRBV2|TRBJ1-2|once
CASSEAGTDYGYTF
TGTGCCAGCAGTGAAGCCGGGACAGATTATGGCTACACCTTC
>.|14|TRBV6-6|TRBJ2-7|.
CASSIGGSSYEQYF
TGTGCCAGCAGTATAGGGGGAAGCTCCTACGAGCAGTACTTC
>.|11|TRBV19|TRBJ2-3|.
CASSIGDTQYF
TGTGCCAGTAGTATCGGTGATACGCAGTATTTT
>TRBD1|15|TRBV2|TRBJ1-1|once
CASTSQGALGTEAFF
TGTGCCAGCACCTCACAGGGGGCTTTAGGCACTGAAGCTTTCTTT
>TRBD1|15|TRBV9|TRBJ1-4|.
CASSLADRAGEKLFF
TGTGCCAGCAGCCTAGCCGACAGGGCAGGGGAAAAACTGTTTTTT
>.|12|TRBV11-3|TRBJ2-2|.
CASSLYSGELFF
TGTGCCAGCAGCCTATACTCCGGGGAGCTGTTTTTT
>.|14|TRBV5-1|TRBJ1-1|.
CASSLRQMNTEAFF
TGCGCCAGCAGCTTAAGACAGATGAACACTGAAGCTTTCTTT
>TRBD1|16|TRBV5-6|TRBJ2-7|.
CASSQRQGPTYYEQYF
TGTGCCAGCAGCCAGAGACAGGGACCGACCTACTACGAGCAGTACTTC
>TRBD1|16|TRBV19|TRBJ1-5|.
CASTGRGAYSNQPQHF
TGTGCCAGTACGGGCAGGGGGGCCTATAGCAATCAGCCCCAGCATTTT
>.|17|TRBV9|TRBJ2-1|once
CASSVSGFPFSYNEQFF
TGTGCCAGCAGCGTAAGCGGTTTTCCATTTTCCTACAATGAGCAGTTCTTC
>TRBD1|13|TRBV28|TRBJ1-1|.
CASLTGLNTEAFF
TGTGCCAGCCTGACAGGGTTGAACACTGAAGCTTTCTTT
>.|16|TRBV2|TRBJ2-5|.
CASSAGGSGTEETQYF
TGTGCCAGCAGTGCCGGGGGTTCTGGGACGGAAGAGACCCAGTACTTC
>.|16|TRBV4-1|TRBJ2-4|.
CASSQERSRGENIQYF
TGCGCCAGCAGCCAAGAGAGGAGCAGGGGAGAAAACATTCAGTACTTC
>.|12|TRBV5-6|TRBJ2-7|.
CASSSGTRDEYF
TGTGCCAGCAGCTCCGGGACAAGAGATGAGTACTTC
>TRBD1|15|TRBV6-6|TRBJ2-7|.
CASSSGQGNLYEQYF
TGTGCCAGCAGCTCCGGACAGGGCAACCTTTACGAGCAGTACTTC
>.|17|TRBV6-1|TRBJ2-1|.
CASSELGGARSYNEQFF
TGTGCCAGCAGTGAATTGGGGGGGGCCAGGTCCTACAATGAGCAGTTCTTC
>.|15|TRBV5-4|TRBJ1-4|.
CASSAGGAENEKLFF
TGTGCCAGCAGCGCCGGGGGGGCAGAAAATGAAAAACTGTTTTTT
>TRBD1|17|TRBV19|TRBJ2-6|.
CASSRTGGSSGANVLTF
TGTGCCAGTAGCCGGACAGGGGGCTCATCTGGGGCCAACGTCCTGACTTTC
>TRBD1|14|TRBV4-1|TRBJ2-7|.
CASSLTGQGSEQYF
TGCGCCAGCAGCCTCACGGGACAGGGTAGCGAGCAGTACTTC
>TRBD1|17|TRBV18|TRBJ1-1|once
CASSPRQGVIMNTEAFF
TGTGCCAGCTCACCCAGACAGGGGGTGATTATGAACACTGAAGCTTTCTTT
>.|15|TRBV5-8|TRBJ1-5|.
CASSFPVRGNQPQHF
TGTGCCAGCAGCTTCCCCGTTCGGGGCAATCAGCCCCAGCATTTT
>.|13|TRBV13|TRBJ2-2|.
CASSPLKPGELFF
TGTGCCAGCAGCCCTCTAAAGCCCGGGGAGCTGTTTTTT
>.|15|TRBV4-3|TRBJ2-1|.
CASSQVVQSVNEQFF
TGCGCCAGCAGCCAAGTTGTCCAGTCAGTCAATGAGCAGTTCTTC
>.|14|TRBV2|TRBJ2-2|.
CASASGSNTGELFF
TGTGCCAGCGCTTCCGGGTCGAACACCGGGGAGCTGTTTTTT
>.|12|TRBV5-1|TRBJ2-7|.
CASSRGRLEQYF
TGCGCCAGCAGCAGGGGTCGCCTCGAGCAGTACTTC
>.|13|TRBV5-6|TRBJ1-6|.
CAQRQWYNSPLHF
TGTGCCCAGAGACAGTGGTATAATTCACCCCTCCACTTT